This T cell receptor (beta chain) is from a study of ipilimumab plus nivolumab after autologous stem cell transplantation (dated by TCRdb to the early 2020s). Regarding the study in general: The median number of doses received by trial patients was roughly 5 for ipilimumab and 7 or 8 for nivolumab. The intent-to-treat population of the trial was made up of 30 to 40 patients. Included in the myeloma cohort were high-risk transplant-naive patients as well as patients relapsing within 3 years of a first autologous transplant. Patients with high-risk diffuse large B cell lymphoma, mature T cell lymphoma, or multiple myeloma undergoing autologous transplant were enrolled in the trial.

Receptors were amplified or captured by the immunoSEQ multiplex PCR assay. In TCRdb, the immuneACCESS table is reduced to in-frame sequences with V and J assigned. These tables do not hold every clone; where another copy was compared, an unresolved V gene accounts for under half, and the others remain unexplained. This sample has approximately 40,000 clones in its table, and 80% to 95% of those were observed once. The ten most abundant clones make up approximately 1% of the sample. The CDR3 contains 15 residues, cysteine and phenylalanine counted. The CDR3 DNA has 45 bases and is translated from base 1. Ends trimmed: V by 6 bases, J by 6 bases; bases unmatched to a gene: 7. Via the germline V gene, CDR1 is MNHNS and CDR2 SASEGT. Starting 14 to 28 days after the autologous transplant, patients began checkpoint therapy, which included ipilimumab at 1 mg/kg intravenously on day 1 of selected weeks. Nivolumab was given at 3 mg/kg intravenously on day 1 of weeks 1, 4, 7, 10, and every two weeks through week 26. The study was a Phase Ib clinical trial testing combined checkpoint inhibition with ipilimumab and nivolumab as consolidation after autologous stem cell transplantation.

The study at large found these results: The authors concluded that combined checkpoint inhibition appeared tolerable when used as consolidation after transplant. Per the authors, a biologic rationale for further study of the post-transplant checkpoint inhibition approach was offered by T cell receptor repertoire, regulatory T cell phenotype and gut microbiota profiles.

As for this clone: Its antigen remains undetermined. The sample holds no much larger clone one base away, and base qualities are not on file.

The chain joins TRBV6-1 to TRBJ1-5, with 11 middle bases fitting TRBD1. This TCR came from a male donor with multiple myeloma. Material: PBMCs, obtained in a trial of ipilimumab plus nivolumab as post-transplant consolidation. The nucleotide sequence is given as TGTGCCAGCAGACCGGACAGGGGGCAATCTCAGCCCCAGCATTTT. This is translated as CASRPDRGQSQPQHF.